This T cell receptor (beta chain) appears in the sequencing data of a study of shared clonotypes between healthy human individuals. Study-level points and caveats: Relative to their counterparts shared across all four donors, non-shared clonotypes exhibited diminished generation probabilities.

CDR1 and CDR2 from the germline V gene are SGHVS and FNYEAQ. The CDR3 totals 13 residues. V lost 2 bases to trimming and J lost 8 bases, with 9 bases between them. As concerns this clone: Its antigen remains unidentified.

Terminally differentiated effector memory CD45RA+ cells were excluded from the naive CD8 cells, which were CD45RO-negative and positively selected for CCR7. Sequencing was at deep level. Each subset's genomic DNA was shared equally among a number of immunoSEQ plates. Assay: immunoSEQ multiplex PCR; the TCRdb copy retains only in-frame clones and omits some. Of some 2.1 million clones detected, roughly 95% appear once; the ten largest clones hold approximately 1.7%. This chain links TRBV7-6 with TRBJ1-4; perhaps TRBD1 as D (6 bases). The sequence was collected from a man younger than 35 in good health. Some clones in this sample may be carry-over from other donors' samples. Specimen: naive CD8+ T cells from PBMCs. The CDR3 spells CASSLRRGEKLFF. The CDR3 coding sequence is TGTGCCAGCAGCTTACGCAGGGGAGAAAAACTGTTTTTT.